The rows below give T cell receptor beta chains drawn from one sample of a study of OX40 agonist ivuxolimab in advanced cancers. The table came from immunoSEQ multiplex PCR; TCRdb's copy has only in-frame clones and leaves some out. The sample has 12,000 to 15,000 clones, about four fifths seen once. The sample here was CD4+ or CD8+ T cells sorted from blood, taken in a trial of the OX40 agonist ivuxolimab. These receptors all come from an adult with an advanced solid tumor such as melanoma, head and neck, liver or kidney cancer. Each CDR3 is given with its conserved first and last residue. D genes are given only for firm matches. A clone size is listed for some rows: how often the clone was seen (once, few, many), or a class if it is expanded.

NA TRBJ2-2 TRBV19 NA CASSIKDTGELFF TGTGCCAGTAGTATAAAGGACACCGGGGAGCTGTTTTTT
NA TRBJ2-1 TRBV7-9 medium-sized CASSFPGANEQFF TGTGCCAGCAGCTTTCCAGGGGCCAATGAGCAGTTCTTC
TRBD2 TRBJ2-3 TRBV19 NA CASSPGTITDTQYF TGTGCCAGTAGTCCCGGGACTATCACAGATACGCAGTATTTT
NA TRBJ2-5 TRBV28 NA CASNPPYGGEETQYF TGTGCCAGCAATCCCCCCTACGGGGGCGAAGAGACCCAGTACTTC
TRBD1 TRBJ1-4 TRBV28 NA CASSPRDRGREEKLFF TGTGCCAGCAGTCCCCGGGACAGGGGAAGGGAAGAAAAACTGTTTTTT
NA TRBJ2-7 TRBV7-6 NA CASSLAWGYEQYF TGTGCCAGCAGCTTAGCGTGGGGGTATGAGCAGTACTTC
TRBD1 TRBJ2-1 TRBV29-1 NA CSVEQGAGEQFF TGCAGCGTTGAACAGGGGGCAGGTGAGCAGTTCTTC
NA TRBJ1-4 TRBV11-2 few CASSLEGKGGEKLFF TGTGCCAGCAGCTTAGAAGGGAAGGGAGGTGAAAAACTGTTTTTT
TRBD1 TRBJ2-7 TRBV28 NA CASSPRDSLTYEQYF TGTGCCAGCAGTCCCCGGGACAGCCTAACCTACGAGCAGTACTTC
NA TRBJ1-1 TRBV27 NA CASSFWANTEAFF TGTGCCAGCAGTTTTTGGGCAAACACTGAAGCTTTCTTT
NA TRBJ2-1 TRBV19 few CASSIDGSIYNEQFF TGTGCCAGTAGTATAGACGGGAGTATCTACAATGAGCAGTTCTTC
TRBD1 TRBJ2-7 TRBV27 NA CASSLSGGQGYYEQYF TGTGCCAGCAGTTTATCAGGAGGACAGGGTTACTACGAGCAGTACTTC
NA TRBJ2-1 TRBV29-1 once CSALLGEQFF TGCAGCGCCCTCCTTGGTGAGCAGTTCTTC
TRBD2 TRBJ2-1 TRBV6-5 NA CASSSTSGYNEQFF TGTGCCAGCAGTTCTACTAGCGGCTACAATGAGCAGTTCTTC
TRBD1 TRBJ2-2 TRBV27 NA CASSWTRGRTGELFF TGTGCCAGCAGCTGGACCAGGGGGCGTACCGGGGAGCTGTTTTTT
NA TRBJ1-1 TRBV7-9 few CASSYVRRATEAFF TGTGCCAGCAGCTACGTTCGGAGGGCGACTGAAGCTTTCTTT
NA TRBJ2-3 TRBV4-1 NA CASSQVQGADTQYF TGCGCCAGCAGCCAAGTTCAGGGAGCAGATACGCAGTATTTT
TRBD2 TRBJ2-5 TRBV6-6 once CASSYASGGAPETQYF TGTGCCAGCAGTTACGCTAGCGGGGGGGCCCCGGAGACCCAGTACTTC
NA TRBJ2-7 TRBV7-9 NA CASSSDSFPSYEQYF TGTGCCAGCAGCTCCGACAGTTTCCCTTCCTACGAGCAGTACTTC
TRBD1 TRBJ1-5 TRBV6-5 NA CASSYSHRGDQPQHF TGTGCCAGCAGTTACTCGCACAGGGGCGATCAGCCCCAGCATTTT
NA TRBJ1-2 TRBV29-1 NA CSAQDGAGGYTF TGCAGCGCCCAGGACGGGGCGGGTGGCTACACCTTC
NA TRBJ1-1 TRBV6-5 NA CASRSNTEAFF TGTGCCAGCAGATCGAACACTGAAGCTTTCTTT
TRBD1 TRBJ1-1 TRBV25-1 NA CASGAGGNTEAFF TGTGCCAGCGGGGCAGGGGGCAACACTGAAGCTTTCTTT
TRBD2 TRBJ2-7 TRBV5-4 NA CASGQDGGGSYEQYF TGTGCCAGCGGCCAAGACGGCGGGGGCTCCTACGAGCAGTACTTC
TRBD1 TRBJ2-7 TRBV27 NA CASSLSPGTGLYEQYF TGTGCCAGCAGTTTATCCCCCGGGACAGGGCTCTACGAGCAGTACTTC
TRBD2 TRBJ2-1 TRBV10-1 medium-sized CASSGTRFDEQFF TGCGCCAGCAGTGGGACTAGATTCGATGAGCAGTTCTTC
NA TRBJ2-1 TRBV10-1 NA CASGRYNEQFF TGCGCCAGTGGACGGTACAATGAGCAGTTCTTC
NA TRBJ2-5 TRBV18 NA CASSPGAIIVLQETQYF TGTGCCAGCTCACCCGGGGCCATCATTGTCCTCCAAGAGACCCAGTACTTC
TRBD2 TRBJ2-7 TRBV15 NA CATSSPPSGTYEQYF TGTGCCACCAGCAGCCCCCCTAGCGGGACCTACGAGCAGTACTTC
TRBD1 TRBJ1-2 TRBV6-5 NA CASSYEAGGDGYTF TGTGCCAGCAGTTACGAGGCAGGGGGTGATGGCTACACCTTC
TRBD1 TRBJ1-4 TRBV4-1 NA CASSQTTGVGEKLFF TGCGCCAGCAGCCAAACCACAGGGGTGGGTGAAAAACTGTTTTTT
NA TRBJ2-1 TRBV5-1 NA CASSGAANEQFF TGCGCCAGCAGCGGCGCTGCCAATGAGCAGTTCTTC
NA TRBJ2-7 TRBV11-2 NA CASSQWGERWEQYF TGTGCCAGCAGTCAATGGGGGGAGAGGTGGGAGCAGTACTTC
NA TRBJ2-1 TRBV20-1 NA CSASQGGEQFF TGCAGTGCTAGTCAGGGAGGTGAGCAGTTCTTC
NA TRBJ2-1 TRBV7-9 NA CASSPGLSSYNEQFF TGTGCCAGCAGCCCTGGGCTGAGCTCCTACAATGAGCAGTTCTTC
NA TRBJ1-1 TRBV4-3 NA CASSQEGYRGTEAFF TGCGCCAGCAGCCAAGAAGGCTATAGGGGGACTGAAGCTTTCTTT
TRBD1 TRBJ2-7 TRBV10-2 few CASSLATGDYEQYF TGCGCCAGCAGCCTCGCGACAGGGGACTACGAGCAGTACTTC
NA TRBJ2-7 TRBV4-1 NA CASSPTPSPGEQYF TGCGCCAGCAGCCCCACTCCGTCCCCCGGCGAGCAGTACTTC
NA TRBJ1-1 TRBV9 few CASSVSSNTEAFF TGTGCCAGCAGCGTTTCTTCGAACACTGAAGCTTTCTTT
NA TRBJ1-1 TRBV27 NA CASSLVAGPGRYTEAFF TGTGCCAGCAGTTTAGTAGCGGGGCCTGGCAGGTACACTGAAGCTTTCTTT
NA TRBJ2-1 TRBV4-3 NA CASSQETAGQGTYNEQFF TGCGCCAGCAGCCAAGAGACCGCGGGTCAGGGGACCTACAATGAGCAGTTCTTC
NA TRBJ2-7 TRBV28 NA CASSLSRTGTGYDEQYF TGTGCCAGCAGTTTATCCCGAACAGGGACGGGCTACGACGAGCAGTACTTC
TRBD1 TRBJ1-4 TRBV7-8 NA CASSPGTGWTNEKLFF TGTGCCAGCAGCCCTGGGACAGGGTGGACTAATGAAAAACTGTTTTTT
TRBD2 TRBJ2-1 TRBV6-5 NA CASRATSGIRHEQFF TGTGCCAGCAGGGCGACTAGCGGGATTCGGCATGAGCAGTTCTTC
NA TRBJ1-3 TRBV7-3 few CASSPDAPGAGNTIYF TGTGCCAGCAGCCCTGACGCCCCAGGGGCGGGAAACACCATATATTTT
TRBD2 TRBJ2-1 TRBV5-4 NA CASSSPGLANNEQFF TGTGCCAGCAGCTCACCGGGACTAGCGAACAATGAGCAGTTCTTC